These 24 T cell receptor beta chains originate from one sample sequenced in a study of shared T cell receptors in the human thymus. Clones were read by immunoSEQ multiplex PCR, and TCRdb kept only the in-frame ones, dropping some. Found here are 650,000 to 950,000 clones, 70% to 90% of them singletons; the top ten hold around 0.0099%. The same specimen was also included in a second study, on human thymus T cells.

Sequencing was done on a sample of thymocytes. The receptors were gathered from a girl younger than two with a congenital heart defect.

The gene calls are TRBV11-2 and TRBJ1-3, with a tentative D call TRBD1 (5 bases). V was cut by 7 bases and J by 2 bases, with 27 bases left in between. CDR3 length: 19 amino acids. Germline CDR1 reads SGHAT; CDR2 reads FQNNGV. The CDR3 region has the DNA TGTGCCAGCACACGTCTCGAACTACAGGATTTCCCCCCTGGAAACACCATATATTTT. Translation gives CASTRLELQDFPPGNTIYF.

The rearrangement joins TRBV30 to TRBJ2-3, with 8 bases identical to TRBD2. Trimming removed 3 bases from V and 0 bases from J; junction bases left unmatched: 5. Looked up from germline, CDR1 is GTSNPN and CDR2 is SVGIG (reference sequence). The CDR3 has 15 residues. CDR3 DNA sequence: TGTGCCTGGAGCGGGAGGGCCACTAGCACAGATACGCAGTATTTT. This translates into CAWSGRATSTDTQYF.

The V and J genes are TRBV5-6 and TRBJ2-2; TRBD1 agrees at 7 bases. Germline CDR1 is SGHDT and CDR2 is YYEEEE. The trim removed 0 bases at V and 5 bases at J, leaving 10 bases unmatched. The CDR3 length is 17 residues. DNA for the CDR3: TGTGCCAGCAGCTTGGCCCCGGACAGGCTCGGGACCGGGGAGCTGTTTTTT. It is translated as CASSLAPDRLGTGELFF.

This sequence joins TRBV29-1 and TRBJ2-1; D is possibly TRBD2 (5 bases). CDR3 length equals 18 residues. CDR1 and CDR2 from the germline V gene are SQVTM and ANQGSEA. V lost 1 base and J 2 bases, leaving 21 bases between the germline ends. CDR3 protein: CSVEGRSPRLPAYNEQFF. As DNA, the CDR3 is TGCAGCGTTGAAGGAAGGTCCCCTCGACTACCCGCCTACAATGAGCAGTTCTTC.

The rearrangement links TRBV7-8 to TRBJ2-2, with TRBD1 as a possible D gene (5 bases). Trimming pared 3 bases from V and 0 bases from J, leaving 8 bases between. The CDR3 length is 15 residues. From germline, CDR1 is SGHVS and CDR2 FQNEAQ. The CDR3 region is CASSLTAPNTGELFF. The CDR3 DNA sequence: TGTGCCAGCAGCTTGACAGCCCCGAACACCGGGGAGCTGTTTTTT.

The genes are TRBV7-2 and TRBJ1-2, with D maybe TRBD1 (5 bases). Germline V CDR1 and CDR2: SGHTA, FQGNSA. The CDR3 loop spans 15 amino acids. V lost 4 bases and J lost 3, with 15 bases in between. The CDR3 region is CASSSTPREDYGYTF. In nucleotides, the CDR3 is TGTGCCAGCAGCTCCACCCCCAGGGAGGACTATGGCTACACCTTC.

This clone was counted a few times. J is TRBJ1-2 and V is TRBV19, with a tentative D call TRBD1 (5 bases). Germline V gene lookup returns CDR1 LNHDA and CDR2 SQIVND (reference sequence). This CDR3 has 14 residues. V lost 6 bases to trimming and J lost 4 bases, with 15 bases between them. The CDR3 reads CASSLTGESYGYTF. CDR3 nucleotide sequence: TGTGCCAGTAGCCTGACGGGGGAGAGCTATGGCTACACCTTC.

The CDR3: CAIMMQAGLASRLYF. The CDR3 DNA follows: TGTGCCATCATGATGCAGGCGGGGCTTGCCTCTAGGTTGTACTTC. The chain is built from TRBV10-3 and TRBJ2-5; D is perhaps TRBD2 (6 bases). Germline V gene sequence: CDR1 ENHRY, CDR2 SYGVKD. Trimming pared 7 bases from V and 13 bases from J, leaving 28 bases between. The CDR3 length is 15 residues.

The V and J genes are TRBV14 and TRBJ1-2, with 7 bases identical to TRBD1. Germline values: CDR1 SGHDN, CDR2 FVKESK. CDR3 size: 16 residues. V shed 1 base and J 5 bases; nucleotides not matched to a gene: 10. CDR3 protein: CASSQVDRERPYGYTF. As DNA, the CDR3 is TGTGCCAGCAGCCAAGTTGACAGGGAACGACCTTATGGCTACACCTTC.

The chain recombines TRBV5-1 with TRBJ2-5; 8 nucleotides agree with TRBD1. The V and J ends lost 8 bases and 5 bases, in that order; junction bases with no gene match: 8. Germline-derived CDR1 and CDR2 are SGHRS and YFSETQ. This CDR3 comprises 13 residues. CDR3 coding DNA: TGCGCCAGTGCCTCAGGGGGCGTGGAGACCCAGTACTTC. Translating it yields CASASGGVETQYF.

The chain couples TRBV5-4 to TRBJ1-1, with TRBD1 matching over 9 bases. This CDR3 is built from 17 residues. The J segment lost 4 bases and the V segment lost 0 bases, leaving 10 bases of the junction unmatched. Germline loops: CDR1 SGHNT, CDR2 YYREEE (reference sequence). The CDR3 sequence: CASSLASGTGRSTEAFF. For the CDR3, the DNA is TGTGCCAGCAGCTTGGCCTCCGGGACAGGGAGGAGCACTGAAGCTTTCTTT.

The rearrangement links TRBV5-4 to TRBJ1-1, with D tentatively TRBD1 (6 bases). Germline V gene sequence: CDR1 SGHNT, CDR2 YYREEE (reference sequence). This CDR3 comprises 15 residues. The V end lost 4 bases, the J end lost 1 base, and 14 bases lay between the germline ends. The CDR3 DNA sequence: TGTGCCAGCAGCCTACGACAGGCGTCGAACACTGAAGCTTTCTTT. Translation: CASSLRQASNTEAFF.

This rearrangement joins TRBV9 to TRBJ1-2, with D uncertain. CDR3 size: 15 residues. Trimming shortened V by 1 base and J by 1 base, and 11 bases separated the two germline ends. Germline CDR1 reads SGDLS; CDR2 reads YYNGEE. Written as DNA, the CDR3 is TGTGCCAGCAGCGTACGAGGGCGGAATAACTATGGCTACACCTTC. This translates into CASSVRGRNNYGYTF.

The chain links TRBV15 to TRBJ2-1; a weak D match, TRBD2 (5 bases). V was shortened by 9 bases and J by 4 bases, with 13 bases between the two germline ends. The germline V gene has CDR1 LNHNV and CDR2 YYDKDF (reference sequence). The CDR3 has 13 residues. The chain's CDR3 is CATKRERYNEQFF. Written as DNA, the CDR3 is TGTGCCACAAAGCGCGAGCGGTACAATGAGCAGTTCTTC.

The rearrangement links TRBV6-5 to TRBJ2-7, with a tentative D call TRBD2 (6 bases). CDR3 length equals 14 residues. Germline-derived CDR1 and CDR2 are MNHEY and SVGAGI. V lost 2 bases and J 6 bases, leaving 14 bases between the germline ends. The CDR3 is CASSYGQGGIEQYF. CDR3 sequence (DNA): TGTGCCAGCAGTTACGGTCAGGGAGGTATCGAGCAGTACTTC.

V gene TRBV27 combines with J gene TRBJ2-1; TRBD1 agrees at 7 bases. The V segment lost 0 bases and the J segment 6 bases; nucleotides outside the gene matches: 11. Germline loops: CDR1 MNHEY, CDR2 SMNVEV (reference sequence). The CDR3 extends over 17 amino acids. CDR3 sequence (DNA): TGTGCCAGCAGTTTATCGCCCTCCAGGGGGAGTCTCAATGAGCAGTTCTTC. Translated, it gives CASSLSPSRGSLNEQFF.

Only one count was recorded for this clone. This chain joins TRBV2 and TRBJ1-6; possible D gene TRBD1, 6 bases. V dropped 4 bases and J dropped 0 bases, with 13 bases sitting between them. The CDR3 loop spans 17 amino acids. CDR1 and CDR2 from the germline V gene are SNHLY and FYNNEI. CDR3 amino acids: CASSVETGCSYNSPLHF. The CDR3 nucleotides read TGTGCCAGCAGTGTGGAGACAGGTTGCTCCTATAATTCACCCCTCCACTTT.

The genes are TRBV5-1 and TRBJ2-3, with 11 positions matching TRBD2. The V segment lost 0 bases and the J segment 6 bases; nucleotides outside the gene matches: 6. The CDR3 sequence is 16 residues long. Germline-derived CDR1 and CDR2 are SGHRS and YFSETQ. The CDR3 spells CASSLGGLAGADTQYF. The DNA of the CDR3 is TGCGCCAGCAGCTTGGGTGGACTAGCGGGCGCGGATACGCAGTATTTT.

The gene calls are TRBV11-2 and TRBJ2-3; 8 bases align to TRBD2. The junction had 13 bases not matched to a gene; V was cut back by 0 bases and J by 8 bases. CDR3 length equals 17 residues. The germline CDR1 and CDR2 sequences are SGHAT and FQNNGV. The DNA for the CDR3 is TGTGCCAGCAGCTTAGATGACTGGCTAGCGGGTGATTTTACGCAGTATTTT. It encodes CASSLDDWLAGDFTQYF.

This clone appeared a few times. This rearrangement joins TRBV4-1 to TRBJ1-6, with D unclear. The length of the CDR3 is 15 residues. V lost 2 bases and J lost 4, with 9 bases in between. Germline V CDR1 and CDR2: MGHRA, YSYEKL. The CDR3 is CASSQSEVYNSPLHF. The CDR3 coding sequence is TGCGCCAGCAGCCAATCAGAGGTTTATAATTCACCCCTCCACTTT.

The genes are TRBV7-9 and TRBJ2-1; 11 bases match TRBD2. The CDR3 is 17 amino acids. Germline V lookup: CDR1 SEHNR, CDR2 FQNEAQ (reference sequence). Trimming cost V 5 bases and J 2 bases; bases outside gene matches: 8. In nucleotides, the CDR3 is TGTGCCAGCAGCCGCCCCATAGCGGGGGGGCCCTACAATGAGCAGTTCTTC. Amino acids: CASSRPIAGGPYNEQFF.

V is TRBV27 and J is TRBJ1-3, with D perhaps matching TRBD1 (6 bases). CDR1 and CDR2 from the germline V gene are MNHEY and SMNVEV (reference sequence). V lost 4 bases, J lost 4 bases, and 11 bases lay in between. This CDR3 region has 14 residues. The CDR3 here is CASSSTTGGNTIYF. CDR3 in DNA: TGTGCCAGCAGTTCCACGACAGGAGGAAACACCATATATTTT.

The CDR3 bases are TGTGCCAGCAGTCCCGGACTAGCGGGGGGCTCTAATGAGCAGTTCTTC. This translates into CASSPGLAGGSNEQFF. The chain couples TRBV6-6 to TRBJ2-1; 14 bases align to TRBD2. Germline V gene sequence: CDR1 MNHNY, CDR2 SVGAGI (reference sequence). The CDR3 extends over 16 amino acids. The J segment lost 7 bases and the V segment lost 5 bases, leaving 7 bases of the junction unmatched.

This clone appeared once. The chain joins TRBV6-5 to TRBJ2-7, with D perhaps TRBD1 (6 bases). The V gene's germline CDR1 is MNHEY and CDR2 SVGAGI. V lost 0 bases, J lost 6 bases, and 9 bases lay in between. The CDR3 has 13 residues. CDR3 in amino acids: CASSYSTGLEQYF. The CDR3 region has the DNA TGTGCCAGCAGTTACTCGACAGGACTCGAGCAGTACTTC.